Presented here are 9 T cell receptor beta chains from one specimen sequenced in a study of human T cells and chemical hapten exposure. The sample's time point: pre-sensitization, week 0. The treatment denotes: therapeutic diphenylcyclopropenone sensitization with weekly scalp DPC. Using its own MiXCR run on the RACE reads, TCRdb lists one record per CDR3 protein. This sample carries fewer than 200,000 distinct CDR3 sequences, around 30% of them seen once, and the ten largest clones take about 2.8%. This specimen consisted of whole blood, obtained in connection with sensitization to the hapten diphenylcyclopropenone (DPC). The receptors derive from a woman in her twenties or thirties with alopecia areata. Some clones in this sample may be carry-over from other donors' samples.

In this sample, this clonotype turned up a few times. The J gene is TRBJ1-1, the V gene TRBV7-2; D is perhaps TRBD1 (5 bases). The CDR3 sequence is 13 residues long. V gave up 3 bases and J gave up 6 bases, with 11 bases separating them. In germline, CDR1 is SGHTA, CDR2 FQGNSA. CDR3 sequence reads: CASSFTRGAEAFF. Written as DNA, the CDR3 is TGTGCCAGCAGCTTCACACGGGGCGCTGAAGCTTTCTTT.

The sample holds a few counts of this clonotype. The J gene is TRBJ1-3, the V gene TRBV28; maybe TRBD1 (5 bases). Germline CDR1 and CDR2: MDHEN and SYDVKM. This CDR3 contains 14 residues. Trimming stripped 5 bases from V and 2 bases from J, with 10 bases between. The CDR3: CASSLQGTGNTIYF. In DNA form, the CDR3 reads TGTGCCAGCAGTCTTCAGGGAACTGGAAACACCATATATTTT.

The CDR3: CASSSGRSSKETQYF. CDR3 nucleotide sequence: TGTGCCAGCAGCTCAGGACGTAGTAGCAAAGAGACCCAGTACTTC. V is TRBV7-8 and J is TRBJ2-5; no reliable D call. V lost 4 bases and J lost 3, with 15 bases in between. The CDR3 consists of 15 residues. Germline lookup yields CDR1 SGHVS and CDR2 FQNEAQ.

In this sample, this clonotype turned up a few times. The chain links TRBV4-1 to TRBJ1-4, with TRBD1 matching over 7 bases. Germline CDR1 MGHRA, CDR2 YSYEKL. The ends lost 2 bases at V and 10 bases at J; junction bases unmatched: 1. The CDR3 runs 12 residues. CDR3 sequence reads: CASSQTGVKLFF. DNA of the CDR3: TGCGCCAGCAGCCAAACAGGGGTAAAACTGTTTTTT.

The chain joins TRBV10-3 to TRBJ2-4; the D gene is possibly TRBD1 (6 bases). CDR3 size: 16 residues. V was shortened by 6 bases and J by 7 bases, with 22 bases between the two germline ends. Germline V gene data show CDR1 as ENHRY and CDR2 as SYGVKD. Here the CDR3 reads CAISATRDTPFNIQYF. The CDR3 DNA sequence: TGTGCCATCAGCGCCACTCGGGACACCCCTTTCAACATTCAGTACTTC.

The chain uses TRBV29-1 and TRBJ2-7; 8 positions match TRBD2. The V gene's germline CDR1 is SQVTM and CDR2 ANQGSEA. The CDR3 spans 15 residues. V shed 0 bases, J shed 5 bases, and the junction held 9 bases outside the gene matches. The CDR3 nucleotides read TGCAGCGTTGAAGATGACGGGACTAGTCTCCACGAGCAGTACTTC. Protein product: CSVEDDGTSLHEQYF.

The chain couples TRBV2 to TRBJ1-2; TRBD1 might be the D (6 bases). The CDR3 loop spans 13 amino acids. The V gene lost 6 bases and the J gene lost 2 bases, with 10 bases spanning the gap. Germline-derived CDR1 and CDR2 are SNHLY and FYNNEI. The chain's CDR3 is CASSQGQNYGYTF. The CDR3, as DNA: TGTGCCAGCAGCCAGGGACAAAACTATGGCTACACCTTC.

The sample holds a few counts of this clonotype. The chain has TRBV29-1 and TRBJ2-1; D may be TRBD1 (8 bases). This CDR3 comprises 13 residues. V lost 4 bases to trimming and J lost 5 bases, with 12 bases between them. Germline CDR1 SQVTM, CDR2 ANQGSEA. This chain's CDR3 is CSVAQGGHNEQFF. The CDR3, as DNA: TGCAGCGTTGCACAGGGGGGGCACAATGAGCAGTTCTTC.

The V call is TRBV7-2, the J call TRBJ1-1, with TRBD1 matching 7 bases. The CDR3 length is 15 residues. The ends lost 4 bases at V and 10 bases at J; junction bases unmatched: 15. The germline CDR1 and CDR2 sequences are SGHTA and FQGNSA. The CDR3 reads CASSWLQGTQTSAFF. CDR3 nucleotides: TGTGCCAGCAGCTGGTTACAGGGGACCCAGACTTCAGCTTTCTTT. The variable domain in full, completed from reference TRBV7-2 and TRBJ1-1, reads GAGVSQSPSNKVTEKGKDVELRCDPISGHTALYWYRQSLGQGLEFLIYFQGNSAPDKSGLPSDRFSAERTGGSVSTLTIQRTQQEDSAVYLCASSWLQGTQTSAFFGQGTRLTVV.